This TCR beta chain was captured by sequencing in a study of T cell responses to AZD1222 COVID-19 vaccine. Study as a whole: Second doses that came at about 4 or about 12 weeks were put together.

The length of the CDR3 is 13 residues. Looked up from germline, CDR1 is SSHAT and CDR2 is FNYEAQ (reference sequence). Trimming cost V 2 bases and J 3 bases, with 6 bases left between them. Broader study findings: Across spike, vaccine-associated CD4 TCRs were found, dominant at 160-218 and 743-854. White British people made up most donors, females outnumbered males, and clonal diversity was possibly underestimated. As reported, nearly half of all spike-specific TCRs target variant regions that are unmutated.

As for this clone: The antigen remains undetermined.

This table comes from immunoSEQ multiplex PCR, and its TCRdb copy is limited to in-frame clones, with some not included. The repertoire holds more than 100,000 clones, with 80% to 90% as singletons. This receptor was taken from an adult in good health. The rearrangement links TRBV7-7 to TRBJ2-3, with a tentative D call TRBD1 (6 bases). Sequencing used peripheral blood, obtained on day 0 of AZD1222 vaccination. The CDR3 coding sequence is TGTGCCAGCAGCTTAACAGGGACAGATACGCAGTATTTT. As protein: CASSLTGTDTQYF. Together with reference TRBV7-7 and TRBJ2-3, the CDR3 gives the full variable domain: GAGVSQSPRYKVTKRGQDVTLRCDPISSHATLYWYQQALGQGPEFLTYFNYEAQPDKSGLPSDRFSAERPEGSISTLTIQRTEQRDSAMYRCASSLTGTDTQYFGPGTRLTVL.